The 10 T cell receptor beta chains listed next were all sequenced from one sample in a study of control samples from healthy donors and cancer patients. TCRdb's table, derived via immunoSEQ multiplex PCR, lists solely in-frame clones and lacks some. There are tens of thousands of clones in the sample; about 93% occur only once, and roughly 4% lies in the top ten. The sample consisted of blood. The receptors originated from a man younger than 45 in good health.

The V and J genes are TRBV18 and TRBJ1-1; unclear D gene. The CDR3 loop spans 18 amino acids. The V end was cut by 7 bases, the J end by 0 bases, with 24 bases between. Germline CDR1 and CDR2: KGHSH and LQKENI. The CDR3 DNA reads as TGTGCCAGCTTCTCGCACCCCCCACAACAAACATTGAACACTGAAGCTTTCTTT. It encodes CASFSHPPQQTLNTEAFF.

The chain uses TRBV5-1 and TRBJ1-2; maybe TRBD1 (5 bases). The germline V and J ends were trimmed by 5 bases and 2 bases, with 28 bases remaining between them. The CDR3 length is 19 residues. Looked up from germline, CDR1 is SGHRS and CDR2 is YFSETQ. CDR3 sequence reads: CASRLVFTGGHAGNYGYTF. In nucleotides, the CDR3 is TGCGCCAGCAGACTGGTTTTTACGGGGGGTCACGCTGGGAACTATGGCTACACCTTC.

The rearrangement uses TRBV3-1 (or the pseudogene TRBV3-2) and TRBJ2-3; 10 nucleotides line up with TRBD2. The J segment lost 5 bases and the V segment lost 2 bases, leaving 4 bases of the junction unmatched. This CDR3 is built from 15 residues. The germline CDR1 and CDR2 sequences are LGHDT and YNNKEL (reference sequence). The chain's CDR3 is CASSQQAGGRDTQYF. DNA for the CDR3: TGTGCCAGCAGCCAACAAGCGGGGGGGCGAGATACGCAGTATTTT.

The gene calls are TRBV9 and TRBJ1-6; a weak D match, TRBD1 (5 bases). The CDR3 sequence is 16 residues long. V was pared by 4 bases and J by 7 bases, with 18 bases between. Germline V gene data show CDR1 as SGDLS and CDR2 as YYNGEE. The CDR3 DNA follows: TGTGCCAGCAGCTCCGAAGTGGGGGTCCAAAATTCACCCCTCCACTTT. This gives the protein CASSSEVGVQNSPLHF.

The V call is TRBV10-2, the J call TRBJ1-2; TRBD1 matches 8 bases. The CDR3 loop spans 14 amino acids. J lost 8 bases, V lost 0 bases, and 5 bases had no gene match. The germline V gene encodes CDR1 WSHSY and CDR2 SAAADI. CDR3 nucleotides: TGCGCCAGCAGTGAGTCTCGACAGGGGTTAGGCTACACCTTC. As protein: CASSESRQGLGYTF.

The chain employs TRBV6-5 and TRBJ1-2; D is perhaps TRBD1 (5 bases). The CDR3 sequence is 14 residues long. In germline, CDR1 is MNHEY, CDR2 SVGAGI. V dropped 2 bases and J dropped 2 bases, with 9 bases sitting between them. The CDR3 region is CASSYGGGNYGYTF. In nucleotides, the CDR3 is TGTGCCAGCAGTTACGGGGGGGGAAACTATGGCTACACCTTC.

The V gene is TRBV7-7, the J gene TRBJ1-3; D is perhaps TRBD1 (6 bases). Trimming stripped 1 base from V and 8 bases from J, with 9 bases between. Germline CDR1 SSHAT, CDR2 FNYEAQ (reference sequence). CDR3 length: 13 residues. The CDR3 protein is CASSLGRGDTIYF. CDR3 DNA: TGTGCCAGCAGCTTAGGCAGGGGTGACACCATATATTTT.

The chain recombines TRBV5-6 with TRBJ1-3; no firm D call. V lost 6 bases and J lost 3, with 22 bases in between. The CDR3 sequence is 17 residues long. Germline assignment: CDR1 SGHDT and CDR2 YYEEEE. In DNA, the CDR3 is TGTGCCAGCACCCTCGGCGATTTCGAGCTAGGTGGAAACACCATATATTTT. It translates to CASTLGDFELGGNTIYF. The entire variable domain, with the rest obtained from reference TRBV5-6 and TRBJ1-3, is as follows: DAGVTQSPTHLIKTRGQQVTLRCSPKSGHDTVSWYQQALGQGPQFIFQYYEEEERQRGNFPDRFSGHQFPNYSSELNVNALLLGDSALYLCASTLGDFELGGNTIYFGEGSWLTVV.

The rearrangement joins TRBV5-1 to TRBJ2-5; the D call may be TRBD1 or TRBD2 (5 bases each). Trimming cost V 0 bases and J 5 bases, with 11 bases left between them. CDR1 SGHRS and CDR2 YFSETQ come from the germline V gene. This CDR3 contains 14 residues. This chain's CDR3 is CASSLGGVRETQYF. CDR3 nucleotide sequence: TGCGCCAGCAGCTTGGGAGGGGTCAGGGAGACCCAGTACTTC.

This chain links TRBV6-5 with TRBJ1-1, with TRBD1 identical over 9 bases. This CDR3 spans 14 amino acids. V shed 7 bases, J shed 5 bases, and the junction held 8 bases outside the gene matches. CDR1 and CDR2 (germline): MNHEY, SVGAGI. Here the CDR3 DNA reads TGTGCCAGCACCAAGACAGGGGGGAGTACTGAAGCTTTCTTT. This encodes CASTKTGGSTEAFF.